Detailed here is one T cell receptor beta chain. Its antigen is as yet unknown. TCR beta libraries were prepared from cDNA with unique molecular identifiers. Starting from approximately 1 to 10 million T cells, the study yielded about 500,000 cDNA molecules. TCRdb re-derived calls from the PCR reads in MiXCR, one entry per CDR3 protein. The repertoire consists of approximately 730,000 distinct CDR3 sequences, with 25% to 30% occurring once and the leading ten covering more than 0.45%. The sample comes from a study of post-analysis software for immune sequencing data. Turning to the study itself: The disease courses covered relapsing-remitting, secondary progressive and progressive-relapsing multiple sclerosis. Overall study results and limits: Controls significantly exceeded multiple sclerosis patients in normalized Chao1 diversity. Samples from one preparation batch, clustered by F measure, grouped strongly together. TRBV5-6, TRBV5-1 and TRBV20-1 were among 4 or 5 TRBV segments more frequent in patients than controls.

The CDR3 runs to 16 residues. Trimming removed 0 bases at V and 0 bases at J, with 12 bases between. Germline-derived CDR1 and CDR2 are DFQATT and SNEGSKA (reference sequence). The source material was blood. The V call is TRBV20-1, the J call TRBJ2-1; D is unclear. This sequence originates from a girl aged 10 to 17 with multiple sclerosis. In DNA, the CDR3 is TGCAGTGCTAGAGATATGGCTCCGGGCTCCTACAATGAGCAGTTCTTC. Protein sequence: CSARDMAPGSYNEQFF.